One sample yielded the 9 T cell receptor beta chains listed below, sequenced in a study of T cells expressing NK-cell markers. TCRdb re-called the 5' RACE reads, yielding one record per CDR3 amino acid sequence without DNA. The sample holds about 190,000 distinct CDR3 sequences. Sequenced sample: blood T cells: a sorted CD56 or NKG2C T cell subset, CD4+ or CD8+ T cells, or bulk PBMC T cells (not recorded which). The receptor set was obtained from a man aged 18 to 70 in good health.

The gene calls are TRBV20-1 and TRBJ2-5; TCRdb outputs TRBD1, but without DNA this stays unchecked. From germline, CDR1 is DFQATT and CDR2 SNEGSKA (reference sequence). The CDR3 has 15 amino acids. The CDR3 here is CSARGGGGSEETQYF.

The V call is TRBV12-3 or TRBV12-4, the J call TRBJ2-5; TCRdb gives TRBD2 as the D gene, but with no DNA this cannot be confirmed. The CDR3 spans 14 residues. The CDR3 here is CASSPWTSDPTQYF.

The V call is TRBV7-6, the J call TRBJ2-1. The germline V gene encodes CDR1 SGHVS and CDR2 FNYEAQ. This CDR3 spans 18 amino acids. This chain's CDR3 is CASSLVQFGGSSYNEQFF.

This chain joins TRBV7-9 and TRBJ2-7; TCRdb proposes TRBD1, but this gene call is untestable without DNA. CDR3 length equals 15 residues. Germline CDR1 and CDR2: SEHNR and FQNEAQ (reference sequence). The CDR3: CASSPRAGGMDEQYF.

The chain recombines TRBV20-1 with TRBJ2-7; TCRdb selects TRBD2, and the lack of DNA leaves this call unchecked. Germline V gene sequence: CDR1 DFQATT, CDR2 SNEGSKA (reference sequence). This CDR3 is 15 amino acids long. CDR3 residues: CSAMTSGGASREQYF.

The gene calls are TRBV9 and TRBJ1-4; the D gene TCRdb calls, TRBD1, cannot be checked with no DNA. Germline loops: CDR1 SGDLS, CDR2 YYNGEE. The CDR3 runs to 17 residues. The CDR3 loop reads CASSGRTGTGNSEKLFF.

V is TRBV7-8 and J is TRBJ2-7; no DNA is available, so the TRBD2 call from TCRdb remains unchecked. The CDR3 has 17 residues. The germline CDR1 and CDR2 sequences are SGHVS and FQNEAQ. This CDR3 reads CASSVLAGGLGPYEQYF.

This chain uses TRBV4-2 with TRBJ2-5; without DNA, the TCRdb call of TRBD1 cannot be checked. The CDR3 extends over 18 amino acids. Germline V lookup: CDR1 LGHNA, CDR2 YNFKEQ. The CDR3 sequence: CASSQDLGLGRGLETQYF.

The chain has TRBV27 and TRBJ1-1. This CDR3 has 15 residues. Germline lookup yields CDR1 MNHEY and CDR2 SMNVEV (reference sequence). This CDR3 is CATADNTGLSTEAFF.